This TCR beta chain was found in a study of T cells in Graves' hyperthyroidism and ophthalmopathy (dated by TCRdb to 2018 to 2020). Study-level background: Peripheral blood was collected at initial diagnosis, before any treatment. To identify TCR V-J signatures that set the groups apart, the researchers used a discovery cohort of 95 to 100 patients, made up of 40 to 45 with Graves' ophthalmopathy and about 60 with stable Graves' hyperthyroidism. Prospective prediction of ophthalmopathy was tested in an independent validation cohort of fewer than 20 hyperthyroidism patients and some 17 patients who later progressed to ophthalmopathy. For training and testing, the 110 or so patients in the discovery cohort were randomly divided in a 7:3 ratio. In addition, the study compared T-cell repertoires in thyroid tissue and in blood from five to seven Graves' hyperthyroidism patients. After blood sampling, hyperthyroidism patients were treated with methimazole at a starting dose of 30 mg daily, and ophthalmopathy patients were treated with high-dose intravenous methylprednisolone. The paper describes TCR Vbeta CDR3 sequencing of around 140 peripheral blood samples, made up of some 42 ophthalmopathy patients, 70 to 80 hyperthyroidism patients and some 17 progressor patients.

With respect to this clonotype: Its antigen remains undetermined. No much larger clone exists at a distance of one base, and base qualities are not known.

What the research found in general, with its limitations: No statistical method was used to set the sample size in advance, and investigators knew the group allocation. Most expanded thyroid clonotypes (frequency above 0.001) were also detected in blood, a finding suggesting that blood repertoires may reflect thyroid immune responses. Ophthalmopathy was separated from stable hyperthyroidism by a 13 V-J signature model, with approximately 89% sensitivity and approximately 81% specificity obtained in cross-validation and 80%/75% obtained in testing. In validation, progression to ophthalmopathy was predicted by the model with 70.59% sensitivity and 72% to 80% specificity, a median of roughly 6.4 months before onset.

From the germline V gene (reference sequence), CDR1 is SGHAT and CDR2 is FQDESV. Trimming takes 4 bases off V and 5 bases off J; junction bases not matched to a gene: 7. The CDR3 measures 15 amino acids from cysteine to phenylalanine. Only the CDR3 DNA stays, 45 bases, in frame from base 1. Ophthalmopathy patients had moderately to severely active disease, with a Clinical Activity Score of 3 or more, a NOSPECS grade of 4 or more, and a disease duration of less than 3 months. Patients with uncontrolled infections, other autoimmune diseases, pregnancy or lactation were excluded. Diagnoses were established on the basis of clinical symptoms, serum thyroxine and TRAb, thyroid ultrasound, and orbital computed tomography. Ficoll-Paque density gradient centrifugation was used to isolate PBMCs from 9.5 to 10 ml of fresh peripheral blood. Total RNA was extracted using Trizol reagent, and RNA quality was assessed on an Agilent 2100 Bioanalyzer.

The TCR beta CDR3 regions were amplified from the RNA transcripts. A first-round RT-PCR of the TCR CDR3 used the HTBI primer set with the Qiagen OneStep RT-PCR kit. Libraries were constructed in a second round of multiplex PCR, after which size selection and purification were performed. Paired-end sequencing of the libraries was performed with 100 bp reads on an Illumina HiSeq2000. The original pipeline was this. SOAPnuke was used to process the raw data, removing reads that contained adapters or uncalled bases, had a mean Phred below 15, or lacked an exact match to the constant primer or identifier. COPE v1.2.5 was used to merge the high-quality paired reads, and each unique nucleotide sequence was defined as a clonotype. Clonotypes were aligned to IMGT TRBV, TRBD and TRBJ reference segments using MiTCR v1.1. Only V-J combinations with frequency above 0.0001, covering about 99% of repertoires, were analysed. The TCS score was defined as the ratio of F50 (clonal expansion) to E x V (chaos), calculated using BLOSUM62-based TCRdist between CDR3 peptides within each V-J. Welch's t-statistics and random forest reduced 500 to 650 V-J features to around 14, which were used in a naive Bayes classifier (R e1071). Thyroid-blood repertoire similarity was quantified with the Morisita-Horn index. The public reads were run again by TCRdb, first through fastp at Q25 and then through MiXCR, and only productive beta chains were kept. Entries that share a CDR3 protein sequence are merged under the most common genes and DNA. In this record, the V and J calls reflect TCRdb's handling and not the investigators' own analysis. The sample yields about 610,000 distinct CDR3 sequences; roughly 14% were counted once. 4% to 5.5% of the sample comes from the top ten.

In this chain, TRBV11-1 is recombined with TRBJ2-2; TRBD2 lines up with 7 middle nucleotides. The receptor's source is a woman aged 40-49 years with Graves' ophthalmopathy. The sequenced sample consisted of blood. CDR3 protein: CASSSGLSLTGELFF. The nucleotide sequence reads as follows: TGTGCCAGCAGCTCGGGACTATCCCTGACCGGGGAGCTGTTTTTT.